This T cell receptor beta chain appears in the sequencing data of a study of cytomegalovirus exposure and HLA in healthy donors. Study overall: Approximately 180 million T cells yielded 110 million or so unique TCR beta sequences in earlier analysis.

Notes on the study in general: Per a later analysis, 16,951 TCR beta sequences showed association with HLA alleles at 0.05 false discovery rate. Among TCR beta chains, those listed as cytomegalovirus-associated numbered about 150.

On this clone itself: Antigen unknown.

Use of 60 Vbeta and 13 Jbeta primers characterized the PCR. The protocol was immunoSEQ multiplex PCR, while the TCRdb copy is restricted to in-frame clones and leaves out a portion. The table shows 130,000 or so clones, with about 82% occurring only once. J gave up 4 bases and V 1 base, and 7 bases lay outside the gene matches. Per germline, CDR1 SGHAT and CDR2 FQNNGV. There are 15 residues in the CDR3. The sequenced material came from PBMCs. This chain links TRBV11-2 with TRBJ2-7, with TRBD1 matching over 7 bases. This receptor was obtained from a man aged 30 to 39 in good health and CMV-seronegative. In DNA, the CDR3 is TGTGCCAGCAGCTTAGTAGGACAGGACTTATACGAGCAGTACTTC. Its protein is CASSLVGQDLYEQYF.